This T cell receptor (beta chain) is drawn from a study of cytomegalovirus exposure and HLA in healthy donors. General study results and limits: Earlier analysis found most TCR beta V segments productive about 90% or about 30% of the time.

Despite likely unrecorded immune exposures, the donors were nominally healthy at the time of sampling. The CDR3 is 18 residues long. Germline CDR1 and CDR2: SNHLY and FYNNEI. Trimming cost V 4 bases and J 2 bases, with 21 bases left between them. To note about this clone: What it recognizes is unknown.

Primers: 60 Vbeta forward and 13 Jbeta reverse. Original data processing: Per a later analysis, the number of unique TCR beta chains was around 79 million, of which roughly 11 million were shared. Some clones are missing from TCRdb's copy, which holds only in-frame ones; the method was immunoSEQ multiplex PCR. The V and J calls and clone size come from that table; D and trimming were worked out from the DNA. The data hold 110,000 to 150,000 clones, with approximately 80% observed a single time. The chain recombines TRBV2 with TRBJ1-5, with D unclear. The sample comprised PBMCs. The TCR was taken from a male donor in good health and CMV-seronegative. This CDR3 reads CASSGFVGSLIGNQPQHF. The CDR3 coding sequence is TGTGCCAGCAGTGGTTTTGTGGGCAGTCTTATAGGCAATCAGCCCCAGCATTTT. Full variable domain (remainder filled in from reference TRBV2 and TRBJ1-5): EPEVTQTPSHQVTQMGQEVILRCVPISNHLYFYWYRQILGQKVEFLVSFYNNEISEKSEIFDDQFSVERPDGSNFTLKIRSTKLEDSAMYFCASSGFVGSLIGNQPQHFGDGTRLSIL.